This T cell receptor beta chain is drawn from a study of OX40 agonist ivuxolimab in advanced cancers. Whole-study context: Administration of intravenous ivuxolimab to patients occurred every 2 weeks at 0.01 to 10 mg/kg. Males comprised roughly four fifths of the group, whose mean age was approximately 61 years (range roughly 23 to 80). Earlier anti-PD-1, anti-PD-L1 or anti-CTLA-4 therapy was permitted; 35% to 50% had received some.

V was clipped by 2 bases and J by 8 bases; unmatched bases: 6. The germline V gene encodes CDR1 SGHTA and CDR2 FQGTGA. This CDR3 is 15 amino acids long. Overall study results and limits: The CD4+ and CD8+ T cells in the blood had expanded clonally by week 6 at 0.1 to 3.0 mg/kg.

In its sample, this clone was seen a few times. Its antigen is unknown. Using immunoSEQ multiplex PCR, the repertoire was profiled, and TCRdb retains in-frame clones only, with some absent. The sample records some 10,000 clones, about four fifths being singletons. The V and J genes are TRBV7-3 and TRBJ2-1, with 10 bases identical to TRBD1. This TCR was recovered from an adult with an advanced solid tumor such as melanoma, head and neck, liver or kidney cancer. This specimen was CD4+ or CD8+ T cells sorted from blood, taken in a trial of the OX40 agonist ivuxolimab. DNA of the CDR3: TGTGCCAGCAGCTTAGGGACAGGGGTAGGAGATGAGCAGTTCTTC. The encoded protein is CASSLGTGVGDEQFF.